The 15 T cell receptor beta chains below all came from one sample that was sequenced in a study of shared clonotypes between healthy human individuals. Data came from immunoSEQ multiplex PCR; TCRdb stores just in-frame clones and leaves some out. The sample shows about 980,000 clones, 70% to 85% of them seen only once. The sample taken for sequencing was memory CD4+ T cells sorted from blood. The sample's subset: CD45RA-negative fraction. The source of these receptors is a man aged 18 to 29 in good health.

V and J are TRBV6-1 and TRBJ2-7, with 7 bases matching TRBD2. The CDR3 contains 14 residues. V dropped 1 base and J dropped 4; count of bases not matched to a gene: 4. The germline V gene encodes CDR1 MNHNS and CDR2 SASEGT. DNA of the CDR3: TGTGCCAGCAGTGAAGTGGCGCGGGGGTACGAGCAGTACTTC. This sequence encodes CASSEVARGYEQYF.

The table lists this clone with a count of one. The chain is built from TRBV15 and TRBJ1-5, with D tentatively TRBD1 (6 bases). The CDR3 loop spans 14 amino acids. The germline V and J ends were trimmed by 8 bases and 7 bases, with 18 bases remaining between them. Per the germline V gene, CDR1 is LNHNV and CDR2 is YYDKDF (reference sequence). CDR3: CATGSGVPTQPQHF. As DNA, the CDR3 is TGTGCCACCGGATCAGGGGTGCCGACCCAGCCCCAGCATTTT.

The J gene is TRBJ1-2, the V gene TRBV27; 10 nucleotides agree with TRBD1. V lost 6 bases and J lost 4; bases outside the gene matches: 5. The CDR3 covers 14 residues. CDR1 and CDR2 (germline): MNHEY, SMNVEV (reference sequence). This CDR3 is CASRGTGEIYGYTF. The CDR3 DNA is TGTGCCAGCAGAGGGACAGGGGAGATCTATGGCTACACCTTC.

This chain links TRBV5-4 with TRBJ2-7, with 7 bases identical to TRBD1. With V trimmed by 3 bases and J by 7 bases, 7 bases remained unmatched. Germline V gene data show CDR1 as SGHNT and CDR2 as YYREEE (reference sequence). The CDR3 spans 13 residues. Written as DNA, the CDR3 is TGTGCCAGCAGCTCCGGGACAGTTTTTGAGCAGTACTTC. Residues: CASSSGTVFEQYF.

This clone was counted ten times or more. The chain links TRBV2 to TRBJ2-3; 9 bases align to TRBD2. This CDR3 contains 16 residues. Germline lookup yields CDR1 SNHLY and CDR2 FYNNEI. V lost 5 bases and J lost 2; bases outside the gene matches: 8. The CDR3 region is CASSLRTSDATDTQYF. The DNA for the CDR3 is TGTGCCAGCAGTTTAAGGACTAGCGATGCCACAGATACGCAGTATTTT.

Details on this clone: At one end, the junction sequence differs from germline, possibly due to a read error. The CDR3 region has the DNA TGTGCCAGCAGTGCAAAGCAGGGGTTGAACTTC. It yields the protein CASSAKQGLNF. This chain joins TRBV6-6 and TRBJ2-7, with D perhaps TRBD1 (6 bases). CDR3 size: 11 residues. Germline values: CDR1 MNHNY, CDR2 SVGAGI (reference sequence).

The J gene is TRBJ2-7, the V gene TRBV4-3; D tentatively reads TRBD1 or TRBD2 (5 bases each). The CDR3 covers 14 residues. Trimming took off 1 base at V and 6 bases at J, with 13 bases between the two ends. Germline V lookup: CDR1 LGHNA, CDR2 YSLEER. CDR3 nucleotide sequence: TGCGCCAGCAGCCAAGGGGGGTCGAGCGCCGAGCAGTACTTC. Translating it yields CASSQGGSSAEQYF.

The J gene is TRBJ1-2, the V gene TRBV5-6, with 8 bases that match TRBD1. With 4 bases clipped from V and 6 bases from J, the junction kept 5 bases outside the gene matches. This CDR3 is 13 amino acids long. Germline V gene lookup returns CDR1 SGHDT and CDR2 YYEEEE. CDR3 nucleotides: TGTGCCAGCAGCCGGACAGGGCAGGATGGCTACACCTTC. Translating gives CASSRTGQDGYTF.

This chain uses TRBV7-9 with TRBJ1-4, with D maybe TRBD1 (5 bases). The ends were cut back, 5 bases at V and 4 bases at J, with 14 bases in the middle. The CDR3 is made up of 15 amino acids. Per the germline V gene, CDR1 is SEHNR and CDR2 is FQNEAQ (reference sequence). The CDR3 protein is CASSQGRGGNEKLFF. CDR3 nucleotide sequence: TGTGCCAGCAGCCAGGGACGGGGCGGTAATGAAAAACTGTTTTTT.

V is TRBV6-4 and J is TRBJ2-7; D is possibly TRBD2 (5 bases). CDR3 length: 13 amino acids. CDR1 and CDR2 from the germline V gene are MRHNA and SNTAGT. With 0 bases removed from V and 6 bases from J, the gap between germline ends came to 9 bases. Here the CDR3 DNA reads TGTGCCAGCAGTGACTCATGGGCGGGCGAGCAGTACTTC. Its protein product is CASSDSWAGEQYF.

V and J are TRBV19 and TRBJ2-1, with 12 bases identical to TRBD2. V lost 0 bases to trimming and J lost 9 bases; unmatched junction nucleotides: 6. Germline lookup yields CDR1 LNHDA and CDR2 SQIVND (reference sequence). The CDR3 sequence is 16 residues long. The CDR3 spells CASSIDATSGRGEQFF. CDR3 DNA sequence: TGTGCCAGTAGTATAGATGCGACTAGCGGGAGAGGTGAGCAGTTCTTC. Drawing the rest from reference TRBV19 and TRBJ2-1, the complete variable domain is DGGITQSPKYLFRKEGQNVTLSCEQNLNHDAMYWYRQDPGQGLRLIYYSQIVNDFQKGDIAEGYSVSREKKESFPLTVTSAQKNPTAFYLCASSIDATSGRGEQFFGPGTRLTVL.

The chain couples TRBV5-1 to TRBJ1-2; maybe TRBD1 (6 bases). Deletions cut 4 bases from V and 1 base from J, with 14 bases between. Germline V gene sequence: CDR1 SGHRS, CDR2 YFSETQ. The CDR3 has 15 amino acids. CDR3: CASSQARGDNYGYTF. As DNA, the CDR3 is TGCGCCAGCAGCCAGGCCAGGGGAGATAACTATGGCTACACCTTC.

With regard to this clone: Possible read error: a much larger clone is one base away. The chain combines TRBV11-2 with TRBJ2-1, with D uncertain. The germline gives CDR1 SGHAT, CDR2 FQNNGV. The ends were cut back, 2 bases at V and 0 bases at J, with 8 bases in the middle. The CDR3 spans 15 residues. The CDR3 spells CASSLQVDSYNEQFF. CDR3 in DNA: TGTGCCAGCAGCTTACAAGTGGACTCCTACAATGAGCAGTTCTTC.

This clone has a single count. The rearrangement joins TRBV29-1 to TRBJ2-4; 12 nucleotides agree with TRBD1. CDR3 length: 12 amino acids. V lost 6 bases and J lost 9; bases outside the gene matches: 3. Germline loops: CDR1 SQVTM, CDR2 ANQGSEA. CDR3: CSVGQGAGIQYF. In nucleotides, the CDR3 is TGCAGCGTGGGACAGGGGGCGGGCATTCAGTACTTC.

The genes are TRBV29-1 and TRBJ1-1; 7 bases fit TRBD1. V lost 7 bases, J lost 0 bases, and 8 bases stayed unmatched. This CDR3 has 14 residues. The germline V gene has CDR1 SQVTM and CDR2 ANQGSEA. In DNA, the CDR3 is TGCAGCGCTGGCAACAGGGGCATGAACACTGAAGCTTTCTTT. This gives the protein CSAGNRGMNTEAFF. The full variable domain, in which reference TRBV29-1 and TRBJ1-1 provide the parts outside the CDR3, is SAVISQKPSRDICQRGTSLTIQCQVDSQVTMMFWYRQQPGQSLTLIATANQGSEATYESGFVIDKFPISRPNLTFSTLTVSNMSPEDSSIYLCSAGNRGMNTEAFFGQGTRLTVV.